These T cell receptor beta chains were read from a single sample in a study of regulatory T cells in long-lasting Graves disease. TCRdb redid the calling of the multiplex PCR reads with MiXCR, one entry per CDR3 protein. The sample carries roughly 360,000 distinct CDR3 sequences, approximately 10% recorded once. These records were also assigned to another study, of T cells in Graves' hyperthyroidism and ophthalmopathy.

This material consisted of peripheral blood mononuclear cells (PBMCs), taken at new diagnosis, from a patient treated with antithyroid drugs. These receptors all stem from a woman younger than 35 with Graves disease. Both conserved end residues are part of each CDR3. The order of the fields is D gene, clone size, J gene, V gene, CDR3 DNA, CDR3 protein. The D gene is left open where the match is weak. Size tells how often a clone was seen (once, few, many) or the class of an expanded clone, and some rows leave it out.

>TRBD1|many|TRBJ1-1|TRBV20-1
TGCAGTGCTAGGGAAGGGACAGTTAACACTGAAGCTTTCTTT
CSAREGTVNTEAFF
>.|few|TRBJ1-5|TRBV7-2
TGTGCCAGCAGCTTCTTAGGACACAATCGCCAGCATTTT
CASSFLGHNRQHF
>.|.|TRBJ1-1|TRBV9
TGTGCCAGCAGGCCGGGCGTGAACACTGAAGCTTTCTTT
CASRPGVNTEAFF
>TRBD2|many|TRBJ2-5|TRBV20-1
TGCAGTGCTAGTGGAGGTCGGCGGGGGGCTATTCGAGAGACCCAGTACTTC
CSASGGRRGAIRETQYF
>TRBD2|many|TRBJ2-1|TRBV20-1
TGCAGTGCTCGGTGGGTAGCGGGGCCCTACAATGAGCAGTTCTTC
CSARWVAGPYNEQFF
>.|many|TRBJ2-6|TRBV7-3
TGTGCCAGCAGCTCATCATTAGGGGCTGGGGCCAACGTCCTGACTTTC
CASSSSLGAGANVLTF
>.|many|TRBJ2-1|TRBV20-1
TGCAGTCTGGGAGGAATTGAGCAGTTCTTC
CSLGGIEQFF
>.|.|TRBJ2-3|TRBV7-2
TGTGCCAGCAGCCAACCCGGAAATACGCAGTATTTT
CASSQPGNTQYF
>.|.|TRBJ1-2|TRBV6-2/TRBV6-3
TGTGCCAGCAGTTCAGGAACCCCTGATGGCTACACCTTC
CASSSGTPDGYTF
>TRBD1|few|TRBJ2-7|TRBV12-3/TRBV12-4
TGTGCCAGCAGACAGGGGAGCGTCGCCTACGAGCAGTACTTC
CASRQGSVAYEQYF
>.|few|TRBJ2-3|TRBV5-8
TGTGCCAGCAGCGTGACTAGTGATGACACAGATACGCAGTATTTT
CASSVTSDDTDTQYF
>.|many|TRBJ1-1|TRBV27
TGTGCCAGCACTCCCTCTCTGGAGTACACTGAAGCTTTCTTT
CASTPSLEYTEAFF
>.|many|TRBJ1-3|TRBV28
TGTGCCAGCAGTAACTCTGGAAACACCATATATTTT
CASSNSGNTIYF
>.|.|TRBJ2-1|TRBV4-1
TGCGCCAGCAGCCAGGTTTACACGAATGAGCAGTTCTTC
CASSQVYTNEQFF
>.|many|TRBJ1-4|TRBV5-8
TGTGCCAGCAGCCCGTCGGGCGGGCGGAATGAAAAACTGTTTTTT
CASSPSGGRNEKLFF
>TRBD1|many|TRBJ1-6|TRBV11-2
TGTGCCAGCTTAGGGGACAGGACCTCACCCCTCCACTTT
CASLGDRTSPLHF
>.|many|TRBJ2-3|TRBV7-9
TGTGCCAGCAGCTCAACCGGGATCACAGATACGCAGTATTTT
CASSSTGITDTQYF
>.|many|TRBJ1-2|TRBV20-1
TGCAGTGAGCGGGGTGGAGCTAACTATGGCTACACCTTC
CSERGGANYGYTF
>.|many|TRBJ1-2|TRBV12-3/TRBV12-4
TGTGCCAGCAGCCTTGGCCCCATCTCGCCCTATGGCTACACCTTC
CASSLGPISPYGYTF
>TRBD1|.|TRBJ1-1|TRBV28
TGTGCCAGCGGTTTATGGGACAGGGGCGGCACTGAAGCTTTCTTT
CASGLWDRGGTEAFF
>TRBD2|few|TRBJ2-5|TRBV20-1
TGCAGTGCTAGAGAGGAAGGTAGCGGGCGGCAAGAGACCCAGTACTTC
CSAREEGSGRQETQYF
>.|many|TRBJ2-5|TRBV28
TGTGCCAGCAGTTTGCCCACCCCAGAGACCCAGTACTTC
CASSLPTPETQYF
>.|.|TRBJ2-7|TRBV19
TGTGCCAGTAGCGAGGCCGGGACTTACTCCTACGAGCAGTACTTC
CASSEAGTYSYEQYF
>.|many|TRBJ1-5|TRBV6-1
TGTGCCAGCAGTGCCGCGGGATCACGACAGCCCCAGCATTTT
CASSAAGSRQPQHF
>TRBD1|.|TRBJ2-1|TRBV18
TGTGCCAGCTCACCCCGACCCGGACAGGGAATCTCCTACAATGAGCAGTTCTTC
CASSPRPGQGISYNEQFF
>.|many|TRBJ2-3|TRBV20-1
TGCAGTGCTAGGAATAGCGGTCGCACAGATACGCAGTATTTT
CSARNSGRTDTQYF
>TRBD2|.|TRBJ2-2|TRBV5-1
TGCGCCAGCAGCTTGACCGGGGGGTACACCGGGGAGCTGTTTTTT
CASSLTGGYTGELFF
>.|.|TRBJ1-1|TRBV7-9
TGTGCCAGCAGCCCTCGTACAGGGAATGAAGCTTTCTTT
CASSPRTGNEAFF
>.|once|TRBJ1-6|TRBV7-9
TGTGCCAGCAGCTTAGGATTACCCCTCCACTTT
CASSLGLPLHF
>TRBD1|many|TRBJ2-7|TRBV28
TGTGCCAGCAGTTATCGGGACAGGGAAACATACGAGCAGTACTTC
CASSYRDRETYEQYF
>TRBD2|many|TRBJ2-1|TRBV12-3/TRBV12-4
TGTGCCAGCAGTTTTATGTCTAGCGGGAGAGAGCAGTTCTTC
CASSFMSSGREQFF
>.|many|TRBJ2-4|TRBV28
TGTGCCAGCAGTTTGTACGGAACACTAGCCAAAAACATTCAGTACTTC
CASSLYGTLAKNIQYF
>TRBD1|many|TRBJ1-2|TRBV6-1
TGTGCCAGCCGGGACAGGGTTCATGGCTACACCTTC
CASRDRVHGYTF
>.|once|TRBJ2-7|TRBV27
TGTGCCAGCAGTCTCTATGCCGGGACATGGGTTTACGAGCAGTACTTC
CASSLYAGTWVYEQYF
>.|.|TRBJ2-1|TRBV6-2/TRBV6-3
TGTGCCAGCAGTTACAGTCGCAGTCACAATGAGCAGTTCTTC
CASSYSRSHNEQFF